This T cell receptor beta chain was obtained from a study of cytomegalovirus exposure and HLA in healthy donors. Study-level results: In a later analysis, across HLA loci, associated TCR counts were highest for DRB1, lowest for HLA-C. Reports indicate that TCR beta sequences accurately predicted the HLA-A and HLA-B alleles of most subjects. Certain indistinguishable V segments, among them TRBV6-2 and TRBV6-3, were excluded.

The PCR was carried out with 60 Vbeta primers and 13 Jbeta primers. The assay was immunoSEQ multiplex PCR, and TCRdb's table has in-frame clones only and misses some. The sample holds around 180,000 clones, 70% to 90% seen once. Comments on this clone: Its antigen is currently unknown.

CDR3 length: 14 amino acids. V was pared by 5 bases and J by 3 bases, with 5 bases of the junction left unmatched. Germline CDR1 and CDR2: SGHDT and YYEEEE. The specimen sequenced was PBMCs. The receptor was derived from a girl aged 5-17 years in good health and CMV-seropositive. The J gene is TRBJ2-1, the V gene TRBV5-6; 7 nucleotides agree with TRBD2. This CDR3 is CASSFRDYYNEQFF. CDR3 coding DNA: TGTGCCAGCAGTTTCCGGGACTACTACAATGAGCAGTTCTTC. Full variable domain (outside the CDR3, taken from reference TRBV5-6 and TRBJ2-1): DAGVTQSPTHLIKTRGQQVTLRCSPKSGHDTVSWYQQALGQGPQFIFQYYEEEERQRGNFPDRFSGHQFPNYSSELNVNALLLGDSALYLCASSFRDYYNEQFFGPGTRLTVL.